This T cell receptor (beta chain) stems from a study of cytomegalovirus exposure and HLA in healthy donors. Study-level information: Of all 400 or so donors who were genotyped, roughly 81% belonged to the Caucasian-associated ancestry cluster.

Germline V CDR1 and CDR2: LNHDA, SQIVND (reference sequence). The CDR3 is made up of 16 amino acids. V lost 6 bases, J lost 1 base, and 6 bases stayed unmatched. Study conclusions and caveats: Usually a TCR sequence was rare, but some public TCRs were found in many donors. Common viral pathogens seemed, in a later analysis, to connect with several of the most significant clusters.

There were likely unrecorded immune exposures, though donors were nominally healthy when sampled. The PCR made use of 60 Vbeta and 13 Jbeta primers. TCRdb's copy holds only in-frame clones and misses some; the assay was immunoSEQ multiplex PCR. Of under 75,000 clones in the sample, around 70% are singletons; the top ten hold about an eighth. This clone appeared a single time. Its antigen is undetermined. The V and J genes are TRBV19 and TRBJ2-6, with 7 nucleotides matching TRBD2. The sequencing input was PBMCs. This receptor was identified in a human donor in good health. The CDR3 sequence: CASSRDGGSGANVLTF. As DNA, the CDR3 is TGTGCCAGTAGCCGGGACGGGGGGTCTGGGGCCAACGTCCTGACTTTC.